Described below is a single T cell receptor (beta chain) sequence and its context. The sample is drawn from a study of blood T cell repertoires in COVID-19. Overall study context: PBMCs, B-cell-depleted T cells, or T cells were the source of the cDNA or gDNA that made up the material.

Between the trimmed V and J ends, which lost 0 bases and 9 bases, there was a span of 27 bases. CDR3 length equals 18 residues. Germline loops: CDR1 GTSNPN, CDR2 SVGIG (reference sequence). Libraries were prepared by immunoSEQ multiplex PCR; TCRdb keeps only in-frame clonotypes and omits some of them. The sample holds about 380,000 clones, approximately 90% seen once. Membership in each cohort depended on participant-reported clinical history. Symptom resolution, clearance, or two negative PCRs marked donors in Cohort 3 as recovered. This clonotype was sampled from a woman between 18 and 29 years old who had recovered from COVID-19. The sequenced sample consisted of PBMCs or T cells enriched from blood (not recorded which). This chain links TRBV30 with TRBJ1-5; D possibly corresponds to TRBD1 (6 bases). The CDR3 is CAWSVHTVQGVPNRPQHF. As DNA, the CDR3 is TGTGCCTGGAGTGTACATACCGTACAGGGTGTCCCCAATAGGCCCCAGCATTTT.